This record looks at one T cell receptor (beta chain) sequence and its context. Its matching antigen is unknown. These data originate in a study of cytomegalovirus exposure and HLA in healthy donors. The study's findings and limits: Later work associated roughly 17,000 TCR beta sequences with HLA alleles at 0.05 false discovery rate. Later on, a genetic analysis was performed. It linked a missense variant in DCLRE1C with V- and J-gene trimming of TCR beta.

Amplification used 60 Vbeta primers and 13 Jbeta primers. The repertoire was sequenced with immunoSEQ multiplex PCR; TCRdb's copy has only in-frame clones and lacks some. The data contain tens of thousands of clones, roughly 70% of them singletons. The CDR3 spans 13 residues. Trimming took off 7 bases at V and 3 bases at J, with 10 bases between the two ends. Germline V gene data show CDR1 as SQVTM and CDR2 as ANQGSEA. Input material: PBMCs. This receptor was identified in a woman between 55 and 75 years old in good health and CMV-seropositive. The J gene is TRBJ1-6, the V gene TRBV29-1; D gene unclear. DNA for the CDR3: TGCAGCGCGCTAGAAAGCTATAATTCACCCCTCCACTTT. Amino acids: CSALESYNSPLHF.